This is a list of T cell receptor beta chains from one sample in a study of blood T cell repertoires in COVID-19. Measured with immunoSEQ multiplex PCR; TCRdb has only the in-frame clones, and not every one. Among a few hundred thousand clones listed, just under 90% were seen once. The specimen was PBMCs or T cells enriched from blood (not recorded which). Receptor source: a woman aged 45-65 years who had been exposed to COVID-19. CDR3s include the opening cysteine and the closing phenylalanine or tryptophan. The D gene is left open where the match is weak. Clone size is shown for a subset of rows, as once, few, many or a class of expanded clone.

V: TRBV5-6
length: 13
size: NA
J: TRBJ2-7
D: NA
CDR3: CASSTPGQYEQYF
DNA: TGTGCCAGCAGCACCCCAGGGCAGTACGAGCAGTACTTC

V: TRBV19
length: 15
size: NA
J: TRBJ1-2
D: NA
CDR3: CASSIVPGVIYGYTF
DNA: TGTGCCAGTAGTATAGTTCCGGGGGTCATCTATGGCTACACCTTC

V: TRBV18
length: 16
size: NA
J: TRBJ1-6
D: TRBD1
CDR3: CASSQGQGAYNSPLHF
DNA: TGTGCCAGCTCACAAGGACAGGGAGCCTATAATTCACCCCTCCACTTT

V: TRBV9
length: 14
size: NA
J: TRBJ1-3
D: NA
CDR3: CASSVDRAGNTIYF
DNA: TGTGCCAGCAGCGTAGACAGGGCTGGAAACACCATATATTTT

V: TRBV7-2
length: 16
size: NA
J: TRBJ2-7
D: NA
CDR3: CASSSTVDYGIYEQYF
DNA: TGTGCCAGCAGCTCTACCGTCGACTATGGGATCTACGAGCAGTACTTC

V: TRBV3-1/TRBV3-2
length: 18
size: NA
J: TRBJ2-1
D: NA
CDR3: CASSRRLIRDRQYNEQFF
DNA: TGTGCCAGCAGCCGACGCCTAATCCGGGATAGACAATACAATGAGCAGTTCTTC

V: TRBV6-5
length: 15
size: NA
J: TRBJ2-7
D: TRBD1
CDR3: CASRQDRGVSYEQYF
DNA: TGTGCCAGCAGACAGGACAGGGGGGTAAGCTACGAGCAGTACTTC

V: TRBV16
length: 11
size: few
J: TRBJ2-1
D: NA
CDR3: CASSPINEQFF
DNA: TGTGCCAGCAGCCCCATCAATGAGCAGTTCTTC

V: TRBV29-1
length: 12
size: NA
J: TRBJ2-5
D: NA
CDR3: CSVVDSKETQYF
DNA: TGCAGCGTTGTAGACAGTAAAGAGACCCAGTACTTC

V: TRBV19
length: 13
size: NA
J: TRBJ2-3
D: NA
CDR3: CASSLGAGDTQYF
DNA: TGTGCCAGTAGTTTGGGGGCAGGGGATACGCAGTATTTT

V: TRBV4-1
length: 17
size: NA
J: TRBJ2-2
D: TRBD1
CDR3: CASSRAQGAPPAGELFF
DNA: TGCGCCAGCAGCCGAGCGCAGGGGGCGCCTCCAGCCGGGGAGCTGTTTTTT

V: TRBV9
length: 14
size: NA
J: TRBJ2-1
D: NA
CDR3: CASSVWTDYNEQFF
DNA: TGTGCCAGCAGCGTATGGACAGATTACAATGAGCAGTTCTTC

V: TRBV4-1
length: 14
size: NA
J: TRBJ2-5
D: NA
CDR3: CASSQGTVKETQYF
DNA: TGCGCCAGCAGCCAAGGGACAGTAAAGGAGACCCAGTACTTC

V: TRBV10-1
length: 14
size: few
J: TRBJ1-6
D: NA
CDR3: CASSPRETRGPLHF
DNA: TGCGCCAGCAGCCCCCGGGAAACCCGGGGGCCCCTCCACTTT

V: TRBV6-5
length: 15
size: NA
J: TRBJ1-6
D: TRBD1
CDR3: CASSLDRSYNSPLHF
DNA: TGTGCCAGCAGTTTGGACAGGAGCTATAATTCACCCCTCCACTTT

V: TRBV6-5
length: 15
size: NA
J: TRBJ2-2
D: TRBD1
CDR3: CASTKGQGAPGELFF
DNA: TGTGCCAGCACCAAAGGGCAGGGGGCCCCCGGGGAGCTGTTTTTT

V: TRBV5-6
length: 16
size: NA
J: TRBJ2-7
D: NA
CDR3: CASSDGKVGSSYEQYF
DNA: TGTGCCAGCAGCGACGGGAAGGTCGGGAGCTCCTACGAGCAGTACTTC

V: TRBV6-1
length: 16
size: many
J: TRBJ1-2
D: NA
CDR3: CASSETISTLNYGYTF
DNA: TGTGCCAGCAGTGAAACGATCTCTACCCTTAACTATGGCTACACCTTC

V: TRBV6-5
length: 15
size: once
J: TRBJ2-7
D: TRBD2
CDR3: CASDEWGGSSYEQYF
DNA: TGTGCCAGCGACGAGTGGGGGGGAAGCTCCTACGAGCAGTACTTC

V: TRBV28
length: 17
size: NA
J: TRBJ2-1
D: TRBD1
CDR3: CASSSETGVFPYNEQFF
DNA: TGTGCCAGCAGTTCAGAAACAGGGGTCTTCCCCTACAATGAGCAGTTCTTC

V: TRBV6-5
length: 15
size: NA
J: TRBJ2-5
D: TRBD2
CDR3: CASSSRLAGRETQYF
DNA: TGTGCCAGCAGTTCCCGACTAGCGGGCCGGGAGACCCAGTACTTC

V: TRBV6-5
length: 14
size: NA
J: TRBJ2-7
D: NA
CDR3: CASSYRMEVGEQYF
DNA: TGTGCCAGCAGTTATAGGATGGAGGTAGGGGAGCAGTACTTC

V: TRBV7-9
length: 15
size: NA
J: TRBJ1-5
D: NA
CDR3: CASSAQGIGNQPQHF
DNA: TGTGCCAGCAGCGCTCAGGGAATCGGCAATCAGCCCCAGCATTTT

V: TRBV27
length: 14
size: NA
J: TRBJ1-2
D: NA
CDR3: CASSLSRGNYGYTF
DNA: TGTGCCAGCAGTTTATCCAGGGGTAACTATGGCTACACCTTC